These T cell receptor beta chains were read from a single sample in a study of T-cell memory formation after mild COVID-19. TCRdb reprocessed the 5' RACE reads with MiXCR, giving one entry per CDR3 protein. This table has 530,000 or so distinct CDR3 sequences, around 15% appearing once. Sequences were obtained from PBMCs or a T cell subset sorted from them (not recorded which). The source is an adult woman who had mild COVID-19 (a few samples of this study predate the infection). Cell type and time point are not known. Both conserved end residues are part of each CDR3. D genes are given only for firm matches. Not all rows give a size; the values are once, few, many and, for expanded clones, a class.

j_call | v_call | d_call | clone_size | cdr3_nt | cdr3_aa
TRBJ2-2 | TRBV15 | NA | NA | TGTGCCACCAGCAGAGATGACCACCGGAGGAGCACCGGGGAGCTGTTTTTT | CATSRDDHRRSTGELFF
TRBJ2-3 | TRBV5-1 | TRBD2 | few | TGCGCCAGCAGCTTGGTCTTTGGGGGACTAGCGGGACGGGACCCAGATACGCAGTATTTT | CASSLVFGGLAGRDPDTQYF
TRBJ2-7 | TRBV21-1 | NA | NA | TGTGCCAGCAGCCGTAGGACAGGGGCCAAGCAGTACTTC | CASSRRTGAKQYF
TRBJ2-7 | TRBV4-1 | NA | many | TGCGCCAGCAGCCAAGAACCAGGGATGATATCCTACGAGCAGTACTTC | CASSQEPGMISYEQYF
TRBJ2-4 | TRBV5-6 | TRBD1 | NA | TGTGCCAGCAGCTGGACAGGGGAAAGCATTCAGTACTTC | CASSWTGESIQYF
TRBJ1-1 | TRBV18 | NA | NA | TGTGCCAGCTCACCCCAGGGACTTATGAACACTGAAGCTTTCTTT | CASSPQGLMNTEAFF
TRBJ1-2 | TRBV15 | NA | NA | TGTGCCACCAGCAGAGATGAAAGAAACTATGGCTACACCTTC | CATSRDERNYGYTF
TRBJ2-3 | TRBV5-1 | NA | once | TGCCCCCAGCGATCGGCAGATACGCAGTATTTT | CPQRSADTQYF
TRBJ1-6 | TRBV12-3/TRBV12-4 | TRBD1 | NA | TGTGCCAGCAGTTTAGCCCACCGCGACAGGGGGCGGTCACCCCTCCACTTT | CASSLAHRDRGRSPLHF
TRBJ2-1 | TRBV12-3/TRBV12-4 | TRBD2 | many | TGTGCCAGCAGTGGTAGCGGGGGGGCCTACAATGAGCAGTTCTTC | CASSGSGGAYNEQFF
TRBJ1-5 | TRBV12-3/TRBV12-4 | NA | NA | TGTGCCAGCAGTCCACAGGGAAAAAGCAATCAGCCCCAGCATTTT | CASSPQGKSNQPQHF
TRBJ1-5 | TRBV7-8 | NA | few | TGTGCCAGCAGCGCTGCCAATCAGCCCCAGCATTTT | CASSAANQPQHF
TRBJ2-3 | TRBV5-4 | NA | few | TGTGCCAGCAGCTTGGGAGGGACTCATACAGATACGCAGTATTTT | CASSLGGTHTDTQYF
TRBJ1-1 | TRBV5-1 | TRBD1 | NA | TGCGCCAGCAGCTTGGACAGGGGAAGGGGAGCTGAAGCTTTCTTT | CASSLDRGRGAEAFF
TRBJ2-2 | TRBV6-1 | TRBD1 | medium-sized | TGTGCCAGCAGTGAAAGAGGGGGCGCGAACACCGGGGAGCTGTTTTTT | CASSERGGANTGELFF
TRBJ1-2 | TRBV12-3/TRBV12-4 | NA | few | TGTGCCAGCAGCACTGACGGATATTATGGCTACACCTTC | CASSTDGYYGYTF
TRBJ1-2 | TRBV29-1 | NA | few | TGCAGCGTCGGGATTTTGACCTATGGCTACACCTTC | CSVGILTYGYTF
TRBJ2-7 | TRBV18 | NA | many | TGTGCCAGCTCACAGGACCAGGGAGCCTACGAGCAGTACTTC | CASSQDQGAYEQYF
TRBJ1-1 | TRBV19 | TRBD1 | NA | TGTGCCAGTAGTAAGGGACAGGGGGTCTCGAACACTGAAGCTTTCTTT | CASSKGQGVSNTEAFF
TRBJ1-5 | TRBV6-6 | TRBD1 | NA | TGTGCCAGCCTTTCGATAGGACAGGGGGCCTTTAATCAGCCCCAGCATTTT | CASLSIGQGAFNQPQHF
TRBJ2-5 | TRBV24-1 | NA | few | TGTGCCACCAGTGATTTTGCAGGGGAAGAGACCCAGTACTTC | CATSDFAGEETQYF
TRBJ1-1 | TRBV29-1 | TRBD1 | few | TGCAGCGCTCGGACAGGGGGAGGCACTGAAGCTTTCTTT | CSARTGGGTEAFF
TRBJ1-1 | TRBV18 | TRBD1 | many | TGTGCCAGCTCCCAGACAGGGGGCACTGAAGCTTTCTTT | CASSQTGGTEAFF
TRBJ2-3 | TRBV2 | TRBD2 | few | TGTGCCAGCAGTGAAGCCGGGACTAGCAGCACAGATACGCAGTATTTT | CASSEAGTSSTDTQYF
TRBJ1-2 | TRBV12-3/TRBV12-4 | NA | NA | TGTGCCAGCAGTCCCTGGGTCCTTTTGAAAGGCTACACCTTC | CASSPWVLLKGYTF
TRBJ2-2 | TRBV12-3/TRBV12-4 | TRBD2 | few | TGTGCCAGCAGTTTGAGCGGGAGGGGGACCGGGGAGCTGTTTTTT | CASSLSGRGTGELFF
TRBJ2-3 | TRBV3-1 | TRBD2 | NA | TGTGCCACCGCCGCCTCCCATAGCGGGGGGAACACAGATACGCAGTATTTT | CATAASHSGGNTDTQYF
TRBJ2-7 | TRBV20-1 | NA | few | TGCAGTGCTAGTAAGTCCTACGAGCAGTACTTC | CSASKSYEQYF
TRBJ1-1 | TRBV12-5 | NA | NA | TGTGCTAGTGGTCTACCAGGGGTACCTGAAGCTTTCTTT | CASGLPGVPEAFF
TRBJ2-4 | TRBV28 | NA | few | TGTGCCAGCAGTTTATCAGGGGCCCTCAACATTCAGTACTTC | CASSLSGALNIQYF
TRBJ1-2 | TRBV6-5 | TRBD1 | few | TGTGCCAGCAGCCCCAGGGGGACTGGCTACACCTTC | CASSPRGTGYTF
TRBJ1-4 | TRBV5-6 | TRBD1 | few | TGTGCCAGCAGCCCCGGGACAGGGAATATGTTTTTT | CASSPGTGNMFF